This T cell receptor beta chain was captured by sequencing in a study of blood T cell repertoires in COVID-19. The repertoire was sequenced with immunoSEQ multiplex PCR; TCRdb's copy has only in-frame clones and lacks some. The repertoire includes 250,000 or so clones, about 85% of them detected once, and around 2% sits in the top ten. Trimming removed 3 bases from V and 2 bases from J; junction bases left unmatched: 2. Germline V gene lookup returns CDR1 SGHVS and CDR2 FQNEAQ. The CDR3 is 15 amino acids. Material for sequencing was peripheral blood. The chain has TRBV7-8 and TRBJ2-3, with 10 bases lining up with TRBD2. The receptor was isolated from a man aged 25-45 years who had recovered from COVID-19. CDR3 sequence: CASSLGLATTDTQYF. The DNA of the CDR3 is TGTGCCAGCAGCTTGGGACTAGCGACCACAGATACGCAGTATTTT.